The following is a T cell receptor (beta chain) sequence with its context. Its antigen is unknown. This sample was included in a study of cytomegalovirus exposure and HLA in healthy donors. 13 Jbeta primers and 60 Vbeta primers were used for the PCR. The table came from immunoSEQ multiplex PCR; TCRdb's copy has only in-frame clones and leaves some out. This listing includes some 110,000 clones. In germline, CDR1 is SGHDT, CDR2 YYEEEE. CDR3 length: 14 residues. V trimming: 1 base; J trimming: 7 bases; junction bases outside the gene matches: 8. Study observations and caveats: Excluded were some V segments that proved indistinguishable, including TRBV6-2 and TRBV6-3. TCR beta V- and J-gene trimming was later associated with a missense DCLRE1C variant.

Material for sequencing was PBMCs. This receptor was taken from a man aged 40-49 years in good health and CMV-seropositive. The rearrangement uses TRBV5-6 and TRBJ2-7; 7 positions match TRBD2. CDR3 nucleotides: TGTGCCAGCAGCTTGATTGTGGGGCGGGGGGAGCAGTACTTC. Protein: CASSLIVGRGEQYF.